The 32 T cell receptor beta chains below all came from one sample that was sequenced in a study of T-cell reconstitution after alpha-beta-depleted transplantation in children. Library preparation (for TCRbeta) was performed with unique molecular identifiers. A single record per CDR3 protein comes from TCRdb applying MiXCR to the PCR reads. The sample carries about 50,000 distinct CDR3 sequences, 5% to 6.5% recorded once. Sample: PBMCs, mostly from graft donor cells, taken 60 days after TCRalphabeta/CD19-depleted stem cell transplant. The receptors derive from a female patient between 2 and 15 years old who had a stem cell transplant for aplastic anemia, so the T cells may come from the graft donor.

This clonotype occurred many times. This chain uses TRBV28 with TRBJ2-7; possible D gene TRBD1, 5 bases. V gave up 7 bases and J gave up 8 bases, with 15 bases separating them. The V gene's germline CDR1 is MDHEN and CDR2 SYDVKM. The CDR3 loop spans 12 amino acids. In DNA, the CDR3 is TGTGCCAGCACCCAGGGTCCTTTGAAGCAGTACTTC. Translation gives CASTQGPLKQYF.

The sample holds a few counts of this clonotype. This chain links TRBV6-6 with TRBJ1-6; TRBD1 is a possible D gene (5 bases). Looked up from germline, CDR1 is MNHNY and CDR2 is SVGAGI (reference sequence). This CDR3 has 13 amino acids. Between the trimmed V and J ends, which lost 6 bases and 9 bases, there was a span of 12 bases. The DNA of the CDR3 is TGTGCCAGCAGCCCCCAGGGTTCTTCACCCCTCCACTTT. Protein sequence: CASSPQGSSPLHF.

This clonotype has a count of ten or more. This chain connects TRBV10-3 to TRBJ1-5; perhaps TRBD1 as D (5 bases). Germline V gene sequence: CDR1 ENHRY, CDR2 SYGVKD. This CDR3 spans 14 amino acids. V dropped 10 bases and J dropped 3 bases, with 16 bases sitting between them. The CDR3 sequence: CATQGTTHNQPQHF. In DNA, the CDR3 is TGTGCCACCCAAGGGACGACCCACAATCAGCCCCAGCATTTT.

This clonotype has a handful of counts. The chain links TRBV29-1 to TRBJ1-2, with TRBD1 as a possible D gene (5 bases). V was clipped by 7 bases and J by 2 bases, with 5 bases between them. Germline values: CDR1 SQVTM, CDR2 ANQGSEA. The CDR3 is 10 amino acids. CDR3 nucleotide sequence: TGCAGCGCAGGGAACTATGGCTACACCTTC. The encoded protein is CSAGNYGYTF.

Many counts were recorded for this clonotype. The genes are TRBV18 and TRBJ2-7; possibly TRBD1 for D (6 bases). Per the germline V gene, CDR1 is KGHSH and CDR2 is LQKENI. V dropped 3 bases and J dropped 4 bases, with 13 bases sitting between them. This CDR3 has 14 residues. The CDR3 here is CASSPEDSFYEQYF. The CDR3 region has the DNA TGTGCCAGCTCACCTGAGGACAGTTTTTACGAGCAGTACTTC.

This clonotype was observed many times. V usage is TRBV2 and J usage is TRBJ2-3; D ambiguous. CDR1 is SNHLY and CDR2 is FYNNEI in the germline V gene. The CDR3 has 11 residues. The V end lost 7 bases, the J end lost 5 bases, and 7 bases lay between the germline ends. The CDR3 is CASTLLDTQYF. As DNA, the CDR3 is TGTGCCAGCACGTTGTTAGATACGCAGTATTTT.

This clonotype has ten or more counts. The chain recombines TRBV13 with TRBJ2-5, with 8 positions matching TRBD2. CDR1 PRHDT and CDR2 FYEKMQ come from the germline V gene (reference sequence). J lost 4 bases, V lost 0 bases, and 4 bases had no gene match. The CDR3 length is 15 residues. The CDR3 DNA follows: TGTGCCAGCAGCTTAGGCCCAGCGGGAGTAGAGACCCAGTACTTC. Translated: CASSLGPAGVETQYF.

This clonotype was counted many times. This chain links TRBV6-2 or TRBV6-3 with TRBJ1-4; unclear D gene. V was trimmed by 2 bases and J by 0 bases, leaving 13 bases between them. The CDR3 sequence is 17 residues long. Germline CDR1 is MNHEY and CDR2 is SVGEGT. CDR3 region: CASSYKARRPTNEKLFF. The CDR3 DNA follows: TGTGCCAGCAGTTACAAGGCCCGACGACCAACTAATGAAAAACTGTTTTTT.

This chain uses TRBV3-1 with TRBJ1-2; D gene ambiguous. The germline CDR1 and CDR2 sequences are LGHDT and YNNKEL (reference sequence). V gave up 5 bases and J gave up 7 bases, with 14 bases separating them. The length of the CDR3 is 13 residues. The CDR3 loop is CASSLGPLGGYTF. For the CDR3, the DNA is TGTGCCAGCAGCTTGGGCCCCCTGGGTGGCTACACCTTC.

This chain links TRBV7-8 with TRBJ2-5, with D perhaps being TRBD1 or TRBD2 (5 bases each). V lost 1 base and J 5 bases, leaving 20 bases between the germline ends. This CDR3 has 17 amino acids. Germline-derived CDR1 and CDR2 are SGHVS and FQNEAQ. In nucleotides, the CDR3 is TGTGCCAGCAGCTTAGGGATCGGGGCCCCCGACACGGAGACCCAGTACTTC. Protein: CASSLGIGAPDTETQYF.

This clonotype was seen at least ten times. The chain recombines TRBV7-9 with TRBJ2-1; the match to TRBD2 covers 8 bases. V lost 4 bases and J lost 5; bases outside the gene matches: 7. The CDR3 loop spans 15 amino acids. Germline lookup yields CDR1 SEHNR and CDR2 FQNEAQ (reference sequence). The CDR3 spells CASSSGLAGNNEQFF. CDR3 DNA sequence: TGTGCCAGCAGCTCTGGACTAGCAGGGAACAATGAGCAGTTCTTC.

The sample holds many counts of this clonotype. This chain's CDR3 is CASTRAGAVTEQYV. The DNA for the CDR3 is TGTGCCAGCACGAGGGCGGGAGCAGTTACCGAGCAGTACGTC. The genes are TRBV6-2 or TRBV6-3 and TRBJ2-7; 7 nucleotides align to TRBD2. Germline V gene sequence: CDR1 MNHEY, CDR2 SVGEGT. The junction had 12 bases not matched to a gene; V was cut back by 7 bases and J by 6 bases. The length of the CDR3 is 14 residues.

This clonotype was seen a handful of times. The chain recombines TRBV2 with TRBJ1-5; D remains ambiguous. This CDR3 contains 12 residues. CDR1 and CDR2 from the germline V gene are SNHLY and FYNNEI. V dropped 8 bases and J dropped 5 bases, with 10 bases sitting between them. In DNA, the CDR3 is TGTGCCAGCGGTCTGCTCGATCAGCCCCAGCATTTT. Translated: CASGLLDQPQHF.

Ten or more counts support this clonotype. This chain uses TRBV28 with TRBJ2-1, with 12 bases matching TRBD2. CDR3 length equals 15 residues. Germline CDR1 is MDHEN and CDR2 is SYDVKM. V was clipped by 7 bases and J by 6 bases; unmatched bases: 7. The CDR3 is CASTSRLAGVNEQFF. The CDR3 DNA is TGTGCCAGCACCTCCCGACTAGCGGGGGTCAATGAGCAGTTCTTC.

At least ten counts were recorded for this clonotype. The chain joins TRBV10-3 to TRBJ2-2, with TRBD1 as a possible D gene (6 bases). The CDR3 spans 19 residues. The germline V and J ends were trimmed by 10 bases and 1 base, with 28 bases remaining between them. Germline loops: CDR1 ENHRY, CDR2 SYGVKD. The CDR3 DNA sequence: TGTGCCACCATCAGGGGACCCTTGGCCCGGGACGAGAACACCGGGGAGCTGTTTTTT. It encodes CATIRGPLARDENTGELFF.

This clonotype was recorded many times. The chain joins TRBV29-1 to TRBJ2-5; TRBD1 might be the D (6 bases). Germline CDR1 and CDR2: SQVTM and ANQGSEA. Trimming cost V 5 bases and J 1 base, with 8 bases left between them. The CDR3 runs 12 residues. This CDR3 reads CSVRQAQETQYF. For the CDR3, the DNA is TGCAGCGTTCGACAGGCCCAAGAGACCCAGTACTTC.

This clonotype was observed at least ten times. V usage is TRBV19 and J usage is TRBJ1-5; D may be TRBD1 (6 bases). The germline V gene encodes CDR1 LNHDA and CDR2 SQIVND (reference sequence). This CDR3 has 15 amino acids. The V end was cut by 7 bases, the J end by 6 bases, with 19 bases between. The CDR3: CASISGGLGGQPQHF. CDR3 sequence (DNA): TGTGCCAGTATATCCGGGGGCCTTGGAGGTCAGCCCCAGCATTTT.

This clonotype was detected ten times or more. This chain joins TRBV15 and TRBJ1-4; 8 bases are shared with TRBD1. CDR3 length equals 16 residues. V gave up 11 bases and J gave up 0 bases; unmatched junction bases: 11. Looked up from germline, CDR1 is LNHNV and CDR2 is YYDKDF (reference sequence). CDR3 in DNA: TGTGCCGCCTCCCGGGACAGGCCTTCAACTAATGAAAAACTGTTTTTT. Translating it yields CAASRDRPSTNEKLFF.

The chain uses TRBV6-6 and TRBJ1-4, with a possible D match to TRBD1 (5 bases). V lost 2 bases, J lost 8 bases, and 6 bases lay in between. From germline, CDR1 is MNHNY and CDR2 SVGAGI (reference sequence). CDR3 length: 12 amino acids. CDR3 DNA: TGTGCCAGCAGTTACCGGACAGAAAAACTGTTTTTT. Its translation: CASSYRTEKLFF.

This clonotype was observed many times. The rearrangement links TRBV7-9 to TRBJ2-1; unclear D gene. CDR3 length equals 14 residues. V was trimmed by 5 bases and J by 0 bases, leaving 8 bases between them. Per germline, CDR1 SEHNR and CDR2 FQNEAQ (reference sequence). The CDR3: CASSLARSYNEQFF. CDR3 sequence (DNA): TGTGCCAGCAGCCTCGCCCGCTCCTACAATGAGCAGTTCTTC.

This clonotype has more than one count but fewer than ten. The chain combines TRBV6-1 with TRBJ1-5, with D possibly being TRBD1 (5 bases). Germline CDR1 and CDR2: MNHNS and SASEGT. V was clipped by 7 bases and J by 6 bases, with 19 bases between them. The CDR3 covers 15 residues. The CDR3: CASIQKEAGSQPQHF. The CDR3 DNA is TGTGCCAGCATCCAAAAGGAGGCAGGGAGTCAGCCCCAGCATTTT.

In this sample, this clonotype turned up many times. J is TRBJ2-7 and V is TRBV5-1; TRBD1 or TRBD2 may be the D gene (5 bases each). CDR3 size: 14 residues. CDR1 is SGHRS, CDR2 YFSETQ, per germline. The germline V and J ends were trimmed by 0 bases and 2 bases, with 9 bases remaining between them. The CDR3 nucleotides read TGCGCCAGCAGCTTGGGGGACGGAGCCTACGAGCAGTACTTC. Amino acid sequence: CASSLGDGAYEQYF.

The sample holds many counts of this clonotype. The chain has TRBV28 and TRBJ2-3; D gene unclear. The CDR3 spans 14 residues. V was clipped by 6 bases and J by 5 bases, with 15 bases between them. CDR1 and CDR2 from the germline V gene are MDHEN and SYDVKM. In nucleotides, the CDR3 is TGTGCCAGCAGGGGTGTAGGCCGGGTAGATACGCAGTATTTT. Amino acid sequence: CASRGVGRVDTQYF. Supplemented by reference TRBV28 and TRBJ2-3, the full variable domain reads DVKVTQSSRYLVKRTGEKVFLECVQDMDHENMFWYRQDPGLGLRLIYFSYDVKMKEKGDIPEGYSVSREKKERFSLILESASTNQTSMYLCASRGVGRVDTQYFGPGTRLTVL.

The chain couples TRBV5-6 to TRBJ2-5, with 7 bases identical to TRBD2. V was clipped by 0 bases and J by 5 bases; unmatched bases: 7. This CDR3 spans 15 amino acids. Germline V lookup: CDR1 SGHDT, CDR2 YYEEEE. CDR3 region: CASSLAWGRGETQYF. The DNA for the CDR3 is TGTGCCAGCAGCTTGGCCTGGGGGAGGGGTGAGACCCAGTACTTC.

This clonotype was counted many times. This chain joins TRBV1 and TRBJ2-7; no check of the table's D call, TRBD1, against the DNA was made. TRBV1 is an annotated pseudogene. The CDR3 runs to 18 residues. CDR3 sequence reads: CTSSQDGGLVGRRYEQYV. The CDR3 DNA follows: TGCACCAGCAGCCAAGATGGGGGCCTAGTAGGTAGACGGTACGAGCAGTACGTC.

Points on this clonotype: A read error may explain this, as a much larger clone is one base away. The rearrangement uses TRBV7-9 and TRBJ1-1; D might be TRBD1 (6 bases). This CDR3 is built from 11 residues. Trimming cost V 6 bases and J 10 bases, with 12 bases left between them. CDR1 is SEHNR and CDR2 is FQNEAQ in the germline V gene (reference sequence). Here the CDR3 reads CASRTTGIAFF. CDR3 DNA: TGTGCCAGCAGAACAACAGGGATAGCTTTCTTT.

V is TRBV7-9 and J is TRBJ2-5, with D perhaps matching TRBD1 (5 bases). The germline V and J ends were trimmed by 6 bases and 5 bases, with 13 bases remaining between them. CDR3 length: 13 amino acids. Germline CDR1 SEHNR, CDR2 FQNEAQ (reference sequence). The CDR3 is CASRGPGLETQYF. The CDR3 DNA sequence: TGTGCCAGCAGGGGGCCAGGATTGGAGACCCAGTACTTC.

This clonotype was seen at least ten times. The CDR3 sequence is CASRDNGRETQYF. CDR3 DNA: TGTGCCAGTCGGGACAACGGTCGGGAGACCCAGTACTTC. The chain joins TRBV28 to TRBJ2-5; tentatively, D is TRBD1 (6 bases). Trimming took off 9 bases at V and 5 bases at J, with 16 bases between the two ends. The CDR3 contains 13 residues. Germline lookup yields CDR1 MDHEN and CDR2 SYDVKM.

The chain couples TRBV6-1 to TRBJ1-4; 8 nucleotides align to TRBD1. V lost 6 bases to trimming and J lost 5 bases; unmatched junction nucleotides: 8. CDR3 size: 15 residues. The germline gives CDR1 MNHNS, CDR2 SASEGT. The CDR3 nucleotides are TGTGCCAGCAGAGACCTCCGGGACAGGAATGAAAAACTGTTTTTT. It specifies CASRDLRDRNEKLFF.

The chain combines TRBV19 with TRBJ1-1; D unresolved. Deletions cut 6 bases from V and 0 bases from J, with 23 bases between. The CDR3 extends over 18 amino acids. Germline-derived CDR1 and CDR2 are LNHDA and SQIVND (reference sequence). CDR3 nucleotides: TGTGCCAGTAGGACCATCGAGGGCAGAGGTGTGATGAACACTGAAGCTTTCTTT. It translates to CASRTIEGRGVMNTEAFF.

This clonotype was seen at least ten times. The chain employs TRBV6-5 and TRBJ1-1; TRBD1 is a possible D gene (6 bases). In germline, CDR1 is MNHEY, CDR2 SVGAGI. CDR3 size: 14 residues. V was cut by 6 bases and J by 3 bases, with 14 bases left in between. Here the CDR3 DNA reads TGTGCCAGCAGCCAAACAGGGTTCTACACTGAAGCTTTCTTT. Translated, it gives CASSQTGFYTEAFF.

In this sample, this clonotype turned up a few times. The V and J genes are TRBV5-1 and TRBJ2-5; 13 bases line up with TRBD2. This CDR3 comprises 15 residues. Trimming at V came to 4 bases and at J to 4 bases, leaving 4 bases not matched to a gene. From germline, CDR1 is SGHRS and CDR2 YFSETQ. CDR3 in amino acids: CASSPGLAGLETQYF. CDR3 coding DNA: TGCGCCAGCAGCCCGGGACTAGCGGGGCTAGAGACCCAGTACTTC.